Below, one T cell receptor (beta chain) is given with its context. This sample was taken from a study of shared clonotypes between healthy human individuals. On the study more broadly: A donor's plate count was three for CD4 naive and three for CD4 memory; CD8 naive had two and CD8 memory one.

TCRdb's copy holds only in-frame clones and misses some; the assay was immunoSEQ multiplex PCR. The sample lists about 2.3 million clones; just over 90% were seen once. CDR3 length equals 16 residues. The germline V gene has CDR1 SNHLY and CDR2 FYNNEI. Trimming removed 6 bases at V and 0 bases at J, with 17 bases between. The chain carries TRBV2 and TRBJ1-2, with unresolved D. This receptor was obtained from a man younger than 30 in good health. Some clones in this sample may be carry-over from other donors' samples. Sequencing was performed on naive CD4+ T cells from PBMCs. Stated subset: CD45RA+ positively selected. The CDR3 sequence is CASRRSTRVPNYGYTF. For the CDR3, the DNA is TGTGCCAGCAGAAGAAGTACTAGAGTTCCTAACTATGGCTACACCTTC.